This T cell receptor (beta chain) emerged from a study of blood T cells in healthy people across ages (dated by TCRdb to about 2015). At the level of the whole study: In model experiments, template switching captured roughly one uniquely barcoded TCR beta cDNA molecule for every two T cells. Age-related changes in TCR beta repertoire diversity were measured in the study by deep sequencing normalized with unique cDNA molecular identifiers. The donors were split into four age groups: young (average 16 years), middle-aged (nearly 40), aged (about 56) and long-lived (about 82). Using the same blood draw, the study looked at two additional independent replicas of 1 million unique cDNA reads for two donors, one aged 18 to 29 and the other aged 80 or older. What the authors observed across the whole study: Estimates of total diversity from one million sequenced T cells were regarded as lower bounds and underestimates. Because donor CMV infection status was unknown, age-related changes in expanded clonotypes were potentially confounded. As age increased, observed TCR beta diversity per million T cells dropped in a roughly linear way, and a significant reduction was already evident by age around 41. The percentage of naive T cells measured by flow cytometry correlated strongly with observed TCR beta diversity. Compared with the aged group, the long-lived group had more naive CD4+ T cells, fewer expanded clones and increased TCR diversity, a pattern suggesting age selection. Conclusive comparison of naive and antigen-experienced compartments was prevented by the profiling of bulk unsorted PBMCs.

The CDR3, cysteine through phenylalanine, is 15 amino acids long. The DNA shown is the 45-base CDR3, in frame from base 1. V and J are trimmed by 0 bases and 8 bases, and the gene matches miss 8 bases of the junction. The germline V gene (reference sequence) provides CDR1 DFQATT and CDR2 SNEGSKA. Worth noting for this clonotype: Which antigen it targets is not known. No per-base quality is available; no much larger clone lies one base away.

The donors were about 40 Caucasian individuals from Russia, aged roughly 6 to 95 years, who were systemically healthy. Around 10 milliliters of peripheral blood were drawn from each donor into EDTA-treated Vacutainer tubes. PBMCs were isolated by Ficoll-Paque density-gradient centrifugation, with at least 7 million obtained per sample. Trizol reagent was used to extract total RNA from PBMCs, with at least 6 micrograms per sample. For every donor, flow cytometry on a PBMC aliquot measured the percentage of naive CD45RAhigh/CD27high T cells. Library method: 5' RACE. Reads for this sample came from an Illumina HiSeq 2500. A second PCR of roughly 7 to 12 cycles was run with a J-beta primer mix and a sample-barcoded 5' primer. A unique molecular identifier was introduced onto each TCR beta cDNA molecule by a template-switch 5' adaptor carrying 12 random nucleotides. Each sample yielded at least 2.5 million CDR3-containing paired-end reads. First-strand cDNA was synthesized from all RNA with the Mint cDNA synthesis kit, primed by a TRBC-specific oligonucleotide. Following uracil-DNA glycosylase treatment, all cDNA underwent a first 18-cycle PCR with the universal primers M1SS and BC2_uni_R. Processing in the source paper ran as follows. Each sample was normalized by randomly selecting 1 million high-quality reads, each carrying a distinct molecular identifier. Instead of being binned into consensus sequences, reads that shared molecular identifiers were thrown out. MiTCR, with a Q25 quality threshold and the strictest error-elimination algorithm, was used for CDR3 identification, clonotype clustering and error correction. A nonparametric unseen species model with Euler transformation was used to estimate a lower bound on total TCR beta diversity. TCRdb reanalyzed the raw reads on its own, using fastp at Q25 for trimming and MiXCR for clone calling, and kept in-frame beta chains. Each record represents a unique CDR3 protein, reported with the most common genes and DNA among its rows. TCRdb, rather than the study authors, made the V and J calls. This sample has approximately 800,000 distinct CDR3 sequences in its table, and around 25% of those were observed once. Over 2.5% of the sample rests with the top ten.

These data were likewise used in another study, on T cells of mothers and their children. As described in the second report: Nine systemically healthy Caucasian individuals served as donors, namely three mothers together with their six children. cDNA synthesis used all of the extracted RNA, with 1.5 ug of RNA in each 15 ul reaction. Sample barcodes and 2-4 random nucleotides were added via the M1S primer in the second PCR. More than 9 million TCR beta CDR3 reads were obtained from each mother, and millions of reads were obtained from each child. Thymic selection similarly shapes TCR recombination output in related and unrelated pairs, with minor effect from inherited differences. Normalized repertoire overlap in related mother-child pairs was always slightly higher than in unrelated mother-child pairs, but the difference was never significant. No persistent microchimeric T cell clones were detected, at a sensitivity of approximately 90 clones per million clonotypes. To look for features that set related mother-child pairs apart from unrelated individuals, the researchers ran deep NGS to compare the TCR beta repertoires of mothers and children. Mothers averaged roughly 40 +/- 4 years of age and children averaged around 10 +/- 4 years. After adapter ligation with NEBNext reagents, the libraries were sequenced on Illumina HiSeq 2000 with 100+100 nt paired-end reads. To prevent cross-contamination, the mother and child libraries were prepared a month apart and were sequenced in separate runs. Between 500,000 and 2,000,000 distinct TCR beta clonotypes were identified per donor. Naive TCR beta clonotypes were estimated from low-frequency clonotypes matched to each donor's FACS-determined naive share, without sorting.

The receptor's source is a boy under 18 in good health. Sample: blood. The chain joins TRBV20-1 to TRBJ1-4; 8 nucleotides in the junction match TRBD1. The sequence in DNA is TGCAGTGCTAGAGATCTCGCGGGACAGGTGGAAAAACTGTTTTTT. This translates into CSARDLAGQVEKLFF.